Listed here are 18 T cell receptor beta chains from one sample, sequenced in a study of blood T cell repertoires in COVID-19. TCRdb's table, derived via immunoSEQ multiplex PCR, lists solely in-frame clones and lacks some. This table holds tens of thousands of clones, 90% to 95% found once. Sequenced: peripheral blood. All receptors come from a woman in her 50s in a cohort sampled during active COVID-19.

This chain joins TRBV7-2 and TRBJ1-1; D remains unclear. The CDR3 is made up of 14 amino acids. Trimming took off 5 bases at V and 1 base at J, with 11 bases between the two ends. Per germline, CDR1 SGHTA and CDR2 FQGNSA. DNA of the CDR3: TGTGCCAGCAGCCCTAATCCAGGGAACACTGAAGCTTTCTTT. Its translation: CASSPNPGNTEAFF.

V gene TRBV19 combines with J gene TRBJ2-5, with 9 bases matching TRBD1. Germline CDR1 reads LNHDA; CDR2 reads SQIVND (reference sequence). After removal of 2 bases from V and 7 bases from J, the junction contained 2 bases not matched to a gene. CDR3 length: 13 amino acids. This chain's CDR3 is CASSITDRGTQYF. The CDR3 DNA sequence: TGTGCCAGTAGTATAACGGACAGGGGGACCCAGTACTTC.

The V gene is TRBV3-1 (or the pseudogene TRBV3-2), the J gene TRBJ1-4; D ambiguous. V was shortened by 3 bases and J by 4 bases, with 9 bases between the two germline ends. The germline gives CDR1 LGHDT, CDR2 YNNKEL (reference sequence). The CDR3 runs to 14 residues. The CDR3 protein is CASSQALFNEKLFF. CDR3 DNA: TGTGCCAGCAGCCAGGCCCTGTTTAATGAAAAACTGTTTTTT.

The rearrangement uses TRBV3-1 (or the pseudogene TRBV3-2) and TRBJ1-3, with 8 bases lining up with TRBD1. From germline, CDR1 is LGHDT and CDR2 YNNKEL (reference sequence). The CDR3 loop spans 15 amino acids. V was pared by 4 bases and J by 1 base, with 3 bases of the junction left unmatched. DNA for the CDR3: TGTGCCAGCAGCCCGGACAGGGCTTCTGGAAACACCATATATTTT. This sequence encodes CASSPDRASGNTIYF.

This sequence joins TRBV7-3 and TRBJ1-6; D is unresolved. This CDR3 comprises 14 residues. The germline CDR1 and CDR2 sequences are SGHTA and FQGTGA. Trimming removed 2 bases from V and 6 bases from J, with 8 bases in between. Here the CDR3 DNA reads TGTGCCAGCAGCTTAGGGCAGGTTAATTCACCCCTCCACTTT. Protein product: CASSLGQVNSPLHF.

The chain links TRBV19 to TRBJ1-2; 8 nucleotides agree with TRBD1. With V trimmed by 9 bases and J by 6 bases, 24 bases remained unmatched. This CDR3 has 18 residues. The germline gives CDR1 LNHDA, CDR2 SQIVND (reference sequence). The CDR3 is CASLPTRFDGTGLHGYTF. The DNA for the CDR3 is TGTGCCAGCCTACCGACCCGTTTCGACGGGACAGGACTACATGGCTACACCTTC.

The chain recombines TRBV19 with TRBJ2-7; 8 nucleotides agree with TRBD2. J gave up 1 base and V 8 bases, and 7 bases lay outside the gene matches. CDR3 length equals 14 residues. Germline V lookup: CDR1 LNHDA, CDR2 SQIVND (reference sequence). CDR3: CASGIAGRSYEQYF. In DNA form, the CDR3 reads TGTGCCAGTGGGATAGCGGGGAGGTCCTACGAGCAGTACTTC.

The V call is TRBV18, the J call TRBJ1-1; no clear D. The CDR3 totals 13 residues. The germline CDR1 and CDR2 sequences are KGHSH and LQKENI. V was cut by 5 bases and J by 7 bases, with 14 bases left in between. CDR3 nucleotides: TGTGCCAGCTCAGCCCGGGAAAGAGGTGAAGCTTTCTTT. Its translation: CASSARERGEAFF.

J is TRBJ1-4 and V is TRBV3-1 (or the pseudogene TRBV3-2); D possibly corresponds to TRBD1 (5 bases). The germline V and J ends were trimmed by 0 bases and 7 bases, with 12 bases remaining between them. The CDR3 contains 15 residues. From germline, CDR1 is LGHDT and CDR2 YNNKEL (reference sequence). The CDR3 DNA follows: TGTGCCAGCAGCCAAGATGGTTGGGGGGTTGAAAAACTGTTTTTT. Translated, it gives CASSQDGWGVEKLFF.

V and J are TRBV29-1 and TRBJ2-7; 11 nucleotides agree with TRBD1. The CDR3 loop spans 14 amino acids. V lost 3 bases to trimming and J lost 5 bases; unmatched junction nucleotides: 6. Per the germline V gene, CDR1 is SQVTM and CDR2 is ANQGSEA. The CDR3 DNA reads as TGCAGCGTTGAGGGTGGGGACAGGGGGGACGAGCAGTACTTC. Translating gives CSVEGGDRGDEQYF.

The genes are TRBV9 and TRBJ1-1, with 8 bases lining up with TRBD1. Germline V gene lookup returns CDR1 SGDLS and CDR2 YYNGEE. J gave up 3 bases and V 4 bases, and 8 bases lay outside the gene matches. CDR3 length equals 15 residues. CDR3 loop: CASSPHQGAHTEAFF. For the CDR3, the DNA is TGTGCCAGCAGCCCGCATCAGGGGGCGCACACTGAAGCTTTCTTT.

The chain employs TRBV30 and TRBJ2-6; the D gene is possibly TRBD1 (6 bases). CDR1 is GTSNPN, CDR2 SVGIG, per germline (reference sequence). Trimming left V 2 bases short and J 0 bases short, with 23 bases between. The CDR3 consists of 20 residues. The CDR3 protein is CAWSRFDYRAASSGANVLTF. As DNA, the CDR3 is TGTGCCTGGAGTAGGTTTGACTACAGGGCCGCTTCCTCTGGGGCCAACGTCCTGACTTTC.

The genes are TRBV2 and TRBJ2-1; 7 positions agree with TRBD2. CDR3 length equals 15 residues. Germline V CDR1 and CDR2: SNHLY, FYNNEI. V lost 1 base, J lost 9 bases, and 9 bases stayed unmatched. The CDR3 spells CASSEGTRLGGEQFF. CDR3 sequence (DNA): TGTGCCAGCAGTGAAGGGACTAGGCTCGGTGGTGAGCAGTTCTTC.

The chain has TRBV21-1 and TRBJ2-6; the table's D call, TRBD2, was not checked against the DNA. TRBV21-1 is labeled a pseudogene. The length of the CDR3 is 22 residues. CDR3 nucleotide sequence: TGTGCCAGCAGCCCACGACCCGGACTGCCCAGAGCCGCAAGCTCTGGGGCCAACGTCCTGACTTTC. Translation gives CASSPRPGLPRAASSGANVLTF.

The V gene is TRBV10-3, the J gene TRBJ2-3, with 7 bases lining up with TRBD1. V trimming: 7 bases; J trimming: 2 bases; junction bases outside the gene matches: 3. From germline, CDR1 is ENHRY and CDR2 SYGVKD. This CDR3 is built from 13 residues. CDR3 protein: CAIKGTVTDTQYF. In nucleotides, the CDR3 is TGTGCCATCAAGGGGACAGTCACAGATACGCAGTATTTT.

The J gene is TRBJ1-1, the V gene TRBV7-3, with no clear D. The length of the CDR3 is 13 residues. Trimming stripped 3 bases from V and 5 bases from J, with 10 bases between. CDR1 SGHTA and CDR2 FQGTGA come from the germline V gene. The CDR3 nucleotides are TGTGCCAGCAGCTTTACCCTGAGGACTGAAGCTTTCTTT. Its protein is CASSFTLRTEAFF.

The chain is built from TRBV2 and TRBJ2-1, with D possibly TRBD2 on 7 matching bases. The CDR3 runs 13 residues. V was pared by 2 bases and J by 7 bases, with 9 bases between. Germline CDR1 SNHLY, CDR2 FYNNEI. The CDR3 DNA reads TGTGCCAGCAGTGAAAGGGGGGGGAATGAGCAGTTCTTC. Translation gives CASSERGGNEQFF.

The DNA of the CDR3 is TGTGCCAGCAGTGAACAGGGGAGTTGGTACAATGAGCAGTTCTTC. It yields the protein CASSEQGSWYNEQFF. The rearrangement joins TRBV6-1 to TRBJ2-1, with D perhaps TRBD1 (6 bases). Germline V gene sequence: CDR1 MNHNS, CDR2 SASEGT. The V end lost 2 bases, the J end lost 4 bases, and 12 bases lay between the germline ends. The CDR3 sequence is 15 residues long.